What follows are 9 T cell receptor beta chains derived from one specimen sequenced in a study of monozygotic twins with inflammatory bowel disease. TCRdb reprocessed the 5' RACE reads and reports one entry per CDR3 protein, with no DNA. This sample's table reports about 110,000 distinct CDR3 sequences. The sequenced sample consisted of blood. These receptors were obtained from a human donor with ulcerative colitis or Crohn's disease, or a healthy co-twin of an affected twin (not recorded which).

The chain links TRBV7-3 to TRBJ2-2; the D gene TCRdb calls, TRBD2, cannot be checked with no DNA. The germline gives CDR1 SGHTA, CDR2 FQGTGA. The CDR3 has 17 amino acids. CDR3 region: CASSSTSGRPNTGELCF.

CDR3 loop: CASTVRDTEAFF. The rearrangement links TRBV12-3 or TRBV12-4 to TRBJ1-1; TCRdb lists TRBD1, though no DNA is available to test this call. This CDR3 has 12 amino acids.

V gene TRBV29-1 combines with J gene TRBJ2-5; checking the TCRdb D call of TRBD2 is not possible without DNA. Germline V gene lookup returns CDR1 SQVTM and CDR2 ANQGSEA. This CDR3 contains 15 residues. The CDR3 reads CSAVGTSGDGETQYF.

The genes are TRBV11-3 and TRBJ2-3. Germline V gene data show CDR1 as SGHNT and CDR2 as YENEEA. The CDR3 length is 11 residues. This CDR3 is CASSLEDTQYF.

This sequence joins TRBV5-1 and TRBJ2-3. The CDR3 covers 14 residues. Germline V gene sequence: CDR1 SGHRS, CDR2 YFSETQ. The CDR3 sequence is CASSLVTSTDTQYF.

The J gene is TRBJ1-6, the V gene TRBV20-1. CDR3 length: 16 residues. Germline-derived CDR1 and CDR2 are DFQATT and SNEGSKA (reference sequence). The CDR3 loop is CSAKKIAGSDNSPLHF.

The V gene is TRBV6-1, the J gene TRBJ2-1; TCRdb proposes TRBD1, but this gene call is untestable without DNA. From germline, CDR1 is MNHNS and CDR2 SASEGT. This CDR3 spans 14 amino acids. The CDR3 spells CASSPRGRDNEQFF.

The J gene is TRBJ2-5, the V gene TRBV6-2 or TRBV6-3; no DNA is available, so the TRBD1 call from TCRdb remains unchecked. Looked up from germline, CDR1 is MNHEY and CDR2 is SVGEGT. The CDR3 totals 14 residues. The CDR3 loop reads CASSYSWGQETQYF.

This chain joins TRBV5-4 and TRBJ2-3; TCRdb's D call of TRBD1 is untestable without DNA. CDR3 size: 14 residues. CDR1 is SGHNT and CDR2 is YYREEE in the germline V gene (reference sequence). CDR3 protein: CASSLNRGSDTQYF.